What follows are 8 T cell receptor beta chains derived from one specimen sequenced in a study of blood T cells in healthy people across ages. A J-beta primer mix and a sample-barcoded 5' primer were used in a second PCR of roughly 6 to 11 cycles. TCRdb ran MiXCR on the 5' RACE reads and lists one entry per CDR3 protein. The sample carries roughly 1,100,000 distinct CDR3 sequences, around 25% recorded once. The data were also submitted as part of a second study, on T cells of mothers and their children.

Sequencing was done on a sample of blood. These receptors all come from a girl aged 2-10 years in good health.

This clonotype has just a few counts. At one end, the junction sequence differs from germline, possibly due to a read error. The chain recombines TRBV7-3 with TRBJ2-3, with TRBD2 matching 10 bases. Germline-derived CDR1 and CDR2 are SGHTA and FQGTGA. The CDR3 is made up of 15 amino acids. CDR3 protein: CTSSSLAGGTDTQYF. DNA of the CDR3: TGTACCAGCAGCTCTCTAGCGGGGGGCACAGATACGCAGTATTTT.

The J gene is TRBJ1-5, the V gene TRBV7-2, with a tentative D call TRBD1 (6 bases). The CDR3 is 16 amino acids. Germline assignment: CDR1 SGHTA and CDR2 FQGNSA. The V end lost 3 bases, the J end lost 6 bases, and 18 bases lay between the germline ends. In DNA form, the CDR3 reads TGTGCCAGCAGCTTTTATAGGGGCGAGGGGGGTCAGCCCCAGCATTTT. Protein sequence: CASSFYRGEGGQPQHF.

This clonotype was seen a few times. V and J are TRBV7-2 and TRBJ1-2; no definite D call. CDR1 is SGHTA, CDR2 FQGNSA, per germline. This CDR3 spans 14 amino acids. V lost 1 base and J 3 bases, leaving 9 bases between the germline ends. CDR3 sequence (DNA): TGTGCCAGCAGCTTAGGTGTTATATACTATGGCTACACCTTC. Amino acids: CASSLGVIYYGYTF.

In DNA, the CDR3 is TGCAGTGCGGCAAAAGGTGGCTACACCTTC. It is translated as CSAAKGGYTF. This chain connects TRBV20-1 to TRBJ1-2; D uncertain. CDR3 length: 10 residues. Trimming removed 6 bases from V and 7 bases from J, with 9 bases in between. Germline-derived CDR1 and CDR2 are DFQATT and SNEGSKA (reference sequence).

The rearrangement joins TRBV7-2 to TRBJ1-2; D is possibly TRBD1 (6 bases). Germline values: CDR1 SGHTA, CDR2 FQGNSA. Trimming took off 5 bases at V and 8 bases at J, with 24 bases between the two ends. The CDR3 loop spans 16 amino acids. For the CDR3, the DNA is TGTGCCAGCAGCAGGCCGGTTCTGGGGGCCTCAGGGGGCTACACCTTC. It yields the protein CASSRPVLGASGGYTF.

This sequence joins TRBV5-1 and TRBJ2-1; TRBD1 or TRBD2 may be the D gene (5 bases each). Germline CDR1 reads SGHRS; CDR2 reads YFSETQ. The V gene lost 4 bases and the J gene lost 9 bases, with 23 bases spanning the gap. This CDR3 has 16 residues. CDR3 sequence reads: CASSRARDPRDVEQFF. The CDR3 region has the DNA TGCGCCAGCAGCCGAGCCCGGGACCCCAGGGATGTTGAGCAGTTCTTC.

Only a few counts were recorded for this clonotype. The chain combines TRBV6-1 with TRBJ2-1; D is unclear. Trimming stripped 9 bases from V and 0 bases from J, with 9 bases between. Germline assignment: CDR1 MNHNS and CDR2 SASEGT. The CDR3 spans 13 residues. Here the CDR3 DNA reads TGTGCCAGTTTTGGGAACTCCTACAATGAGCAGTTCTTC. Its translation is CASFGNSYNEQFF.

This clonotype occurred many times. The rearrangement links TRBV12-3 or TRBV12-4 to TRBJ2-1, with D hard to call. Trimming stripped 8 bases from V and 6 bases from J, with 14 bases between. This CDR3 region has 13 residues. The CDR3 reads CASHSGSPNEQFF. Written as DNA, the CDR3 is TGTGCCAGCCACTCCGGCAGTCCCAATGAGCAGTTCTTC.